This TCR beta chain was retrieved from a study of blood T cells in healthy people across ages. The study, taken as a whole, reports: Researchers report that TCR beta diversity correlated strongly with naive T cell percentage. Older individuals had lower TCR beta diversity per million T cells (the decline was roughly linear).

A sample-barcoded 5' primer and a J-beta primer mix were used in a second PCR of about 7 to 12 cycles. Each CDR3 protein gets one entry after TCRdb re-called the 5' RACE reads with MiXCR. In the table there are 2 million or so distinct CDR3 sequences, 49% of which are singletons. Every sample gave at least 5 micrograms of total RNA when it was extracted. Trimming removed 6 bases from V and 6 bases from J; junction bases left unmatched: 9. The CDR3 extends over 14 amino acids. Germline-derived CDR1 and CDR2 are SGHTA and FQGNSA. About this clonotype itself: Its cognate antigen is unknown.

This clonotype originated in a middle-aged woman in good health. The chain couples TRBV7-2 to TRBJ2-3, with 7 bases lining up with TRBD2. Sequencing was done on a sample of blood. The CDR3 sequence: CASRETGGGDTQYF. Written as DNA, the CDR3 is TGTGCCAGCAGGGAGACTGGGGGAGGGGATACGCAGTATTTT. The whole variable domain, filled in from reference TRBV7-2 and TRBJ2-3, reads GAGVSQSPSNKVTEKGKDVELRCDPISGHTALYWYRQSLGQGLEFLIYFQGNSAPDKSGLPSDRFSAERTGGSVSTLTIQRTQQEDSAVYLCASRETGGGDTQYFGPGTRLTVL.